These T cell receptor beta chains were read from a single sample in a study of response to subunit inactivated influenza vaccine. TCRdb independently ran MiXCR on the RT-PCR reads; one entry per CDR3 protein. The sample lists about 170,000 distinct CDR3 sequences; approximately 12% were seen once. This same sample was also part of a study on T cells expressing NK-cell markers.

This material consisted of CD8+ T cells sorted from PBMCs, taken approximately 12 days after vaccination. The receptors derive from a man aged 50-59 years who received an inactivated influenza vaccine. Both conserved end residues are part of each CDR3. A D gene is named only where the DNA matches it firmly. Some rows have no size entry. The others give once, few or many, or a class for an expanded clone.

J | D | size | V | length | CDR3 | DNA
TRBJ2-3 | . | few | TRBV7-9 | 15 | CASSFTRAPTDTQYF | TGTGCCAGCAGCTTTACGAGGGCCCCCACAGATACGCAGTATTTT
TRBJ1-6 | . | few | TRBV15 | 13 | CATSRDSYSPLHF | TGTGCCACCAGCAGAGATTCGTATTCACCCCTCCACTTT
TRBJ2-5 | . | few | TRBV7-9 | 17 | CASSLERGLQPQETQYF | TGTGCCAGCAGCTTAGAAAGGGGCCTACAACCTCAAGAGACCCAGTACTTC
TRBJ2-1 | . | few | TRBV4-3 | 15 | CASSQAASRYNEQFF | TGCGCCAGCAGCCAAGCGGCTAGCCGCTACAATGAGCAGTTCTTC
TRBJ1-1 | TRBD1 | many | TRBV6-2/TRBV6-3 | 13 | CASSYPTGVEAFF | TGTGCCAGCAGTTACCCGACAGGGGTGGAAGCTTTCTTT
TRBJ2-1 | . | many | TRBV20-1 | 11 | CSARILGEQFF | TGCAGTGCTAGAATCCTGGGAGAGCAGTTCTTC
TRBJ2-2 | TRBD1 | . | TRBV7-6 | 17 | CASSLAAETGGPGELFF | TGTGCCAGCAGCTTAGCGGCGGAGACAGGGGGCCCCGGGGAGCTGTTTTTT
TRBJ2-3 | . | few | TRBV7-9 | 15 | CASIIGGAPRDTQYF | TGTGCCAGCATCATTGGGGGAGCTCCGAGGGATACGCAGTATTTT
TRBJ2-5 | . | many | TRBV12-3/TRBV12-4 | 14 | CASSLGIRKETQYF | TGTGCCAGCAGTTTAGGTATACGAAAAGAGACCCAGTACTTC
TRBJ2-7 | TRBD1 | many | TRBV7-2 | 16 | CASSEPGTGVPYEQYF | TGTGCCAGCAGCGAGCCCGGGACAGGGGTTCCCTACGAGCAGTACTTC
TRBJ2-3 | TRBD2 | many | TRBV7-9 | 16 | CASSTRLAGRADTQYF | TGTGCCAGCAGCACCCGACTAGCGGGGAGGGCAGATACGCAGTATTTT
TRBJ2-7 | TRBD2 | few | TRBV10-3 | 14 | CATKTSGFSYEQYF | TGTGCCACTAAGACTAGCGGGTTCTCCTACGAGCAGTACTTC